Sequencing of this T cell receptor beta chain was carried out in a study of T cell repertoires in cytomegalovirus infection. Study details: Through public TCR beta signatures, both CMV infection and matching HLA type were indicated.

One entry per CDR3 protein, called by TCRdb with MiXCR from the reads. Among about 600,000 distinct CDR3 sequences listed, approximately 24% were seen once. Study results and limitations: Cumulated frequencies of public TCR beta families served to identify carriers of CMV plus the relevant HLA. Dominating the ex vivo response were TCR beta clonotypes that were CMV-specific and HLA-C-restricted.

Turning to this clonotype: The antigen remains undetermined.

This TCR was sampled from a human donor in good health (CMV status not recorded). Some clones in this sample may be carry-over from other donors' samples. Sequences were obtained from CD8+ T cells from PBMCs.

The CDR3 nucleotides are TGTGCCAGCGAGGGCGGAGGTCTGTTTTTT. It yields the protein CASEGGGLFF. The gene calls are TRBV6-2 or TRBV6-3 and TRBJ2-2, with D maybe TRBD2 (5 bases). Trimming removed 8 bases from V and 14 bases from J, with 12 bases in between. Germline values: CDR1 MNHEY, CDR2 SVGEGT. The CDR3 covers 10 residues.